This T cell receptor (beta chain) was sequenced in a study of radiation and T cells in renal cell carcinoma. Study-wide results and caveats: Top tumor clonotypes rose in blood 2 weeks post-radiation, then contracted.

Using immunoSEQ multiplex PCR, the repertoire was profiled, and TCRdb retains in-frame clones only, with some absent. The table shows tens of thousands of clones, with roughly four fifths occurring only once. As to time point: blood 2 weeks post-SBRT. The sample's treatment: 15 Gy SBRT to primary tumor, nephrectomy 4 weeks later. Concerning this clone itself: Its cognate antigen is unknown.

Sequenced material: blood, taken from a patient whose treatment included radiotherapy and nephrectomy. The origin of this receptor is a man in his sixties with renal cell carcinoma.

CDR3 in amino acids: CASSPGQPYGYTF. Here the CDR3 DNA reads TGTGCCAGTAGTCCGGGACAGCCCTATGGCTACACCTTC. V and J are TRBV19 and TRBJ1-2, with 7 nucleotides matching TRBD1. CDR1 and CDR2 from the germline V gene are LNHDA and SQIVND (reference sequence). V was clipped by 5 bases and J by 4 bases; unmatched bases: 4. CDR3 length equals 13 residues.